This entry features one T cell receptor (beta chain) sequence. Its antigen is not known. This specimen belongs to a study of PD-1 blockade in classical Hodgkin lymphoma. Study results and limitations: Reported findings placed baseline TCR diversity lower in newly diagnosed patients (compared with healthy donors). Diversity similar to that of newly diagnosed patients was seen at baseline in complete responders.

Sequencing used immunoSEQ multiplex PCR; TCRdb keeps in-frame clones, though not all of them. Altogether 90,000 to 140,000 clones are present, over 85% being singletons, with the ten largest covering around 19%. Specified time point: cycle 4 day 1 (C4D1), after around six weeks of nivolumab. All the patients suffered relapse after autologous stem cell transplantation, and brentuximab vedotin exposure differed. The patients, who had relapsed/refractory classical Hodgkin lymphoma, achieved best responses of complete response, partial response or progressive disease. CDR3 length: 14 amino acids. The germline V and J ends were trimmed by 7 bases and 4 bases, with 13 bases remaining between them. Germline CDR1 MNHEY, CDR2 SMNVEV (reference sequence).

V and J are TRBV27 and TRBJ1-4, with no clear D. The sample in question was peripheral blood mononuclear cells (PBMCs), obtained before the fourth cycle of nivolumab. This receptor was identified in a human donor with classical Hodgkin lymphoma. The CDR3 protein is CASNVRQHNEKLFF. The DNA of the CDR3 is TGTGCCAGCAACGTAAGGCAGCATAATGAAAAACTGTTTTTT.